These T cell receptor beta chains were read from a single sample in a study of control samples from healthy donors and cancer patients. Only in-frame clones appear in the TCRdb table, and some are missing; sequencing was by immunoSEQ multiplex PCR. The profile shows roughly 150,000 clones, over 85% of them singletons. The sequenced material came from blood. The receptors were gathered from a man aged 18 to 30 in good health. Each CDR3 is given with its conserved first and last residue. The D gene is left open where the match is weak. Clone size is shown for a subset of rows, as once, few, many or a class of expanded clone.

J: TRBJ1-2
V: TRBV6-1
size: .
D: .
DNA: TGTGCCAGCAGTGAACAGAGACGGTTATCCACGTCTAACTATGGCTACACCTTC
CDR3: CASSEQRRLSTSNYGYTF

J: TRBJ2-2
V: TRBV30
size: .
D: .
DNA: TGTGCCTGGAGTGCGACTAACACCGGGGAGCTGTTTTTT
CDR3: CAWSATNTGELFF

J: TRBJ1-3
V: TRBV9
size: .
D: .
DNA: TGTGCCAGCAGCCAGAGCCGGACAGATAATCGAAACACCATATATTTT
CDR3: CASSQSRTDNRNTIYF

J: TRBJ1-5
V: TRBV6-2/TRBV6-3
size: .
D: .
DNA: TGTGCCAGCAGTTACGGGACGGCTCGCAATCAGCCCCAGCATTTT
CDR3: CASSYGTARNQPQHF

J: TRBJ1-5
V: TRBV7-8
size: .
D: .
DNA: TGTGCCAGCAGCCTACAGCGAGTCAATCAGCCCCAGCATTTT
CDR3: CASSLQRVNQPQHF

J: TRBJ2-1
V: TRBV30
size: .
D: TRBD2
DNA: TGTGCCTGGGTCTGGGGGACTAGCGGAAGATACAATGAGCAGTTCTTC
CDR3: CAWVWGTSGRYNEQFF

J: TRBJ1-2
V: TRBV4-1
size: .
D: .
DNA: TGCGCCAGCAGTCCATGGACAGAACAGCTAAGTTATGGCTACACCTTC
CDR3: CASSPWTEQLSYGYTF

J: TRBJ2-7
V: TRBV4-3
size: once
D: TRBD2
DNA: TGCGCCAGCAGCCAAGTAATCAGGACTAGCGGCTCCTACGAGCAGTACTTC
CDR3: CASSQVIRTSGSYEQYF

J: TRBJ2-2
V: TRBV10-2
size: .
D: TRBD2
DNA: TGCGCCAGCAGTGAGTCAGGACTAGCCTCCGGGGAGCTGTTTTTT
CDR3: CASSESGLASGELFF

J: TRBJ1-3
V: TRBV7-6
size: .
D: .
DNA: TGTGCCAGCAGCTTAAGGAGGCAGGGAAACGGAAACACCATATATTTT
CDR3: CASSLRRQGNGNTIYF

J: TRBJ1-3
V: TRBV5-1
size: .
D: .
DNA: TGCGCCAGCAGCTTGCAGACAGGTGGAAACACCATATATTTT
CDR3: CASSLQTGGNTIYF

J: TRBJ2-2
V: TRBV7-6
size: .
D: .
DNA: TGTGCCAGCAGCTTCGCTCGGAACACCGGGGAGCTGTTTTTT
CDR3: CASSFARNTGELFF

J: TRBJ1-1
V: TRBV19
size: .
D: .
DNA: TGTGCCAGTAGTCTGGGGGGCCGCGGTAACACTGAAGCTTTCTTT
CDR3: CASSLGGRGNTEAFF

J: TRBJ2-5
V: TRBV25-1
size: .
D: TRBD2
DNA: TGTGCCAGCAGTGAATCTGTACTAGCGGGGTACCAAGAGACCCAGTACTTC
CDR3: CASSESVLAGYQETQYF

J: TRBJ1-2
V: TRBV24-1
size: .
D: TRBD1
DNA: TGTGCCACCAGTGTTCTTACGGGACAGGGGGGAGATGGCTACACCTTC
CDR3: CATSVLTGQGGDGYTF

J: TRBJ2-7
V: TRBV4-2
size: .
D: .
DNA: TGTGCCAGCAGCCAAGATGAGGCTAGCAGTCCGTCGGACTTC
CDR3: CASSQDEASSPSDF

J: TRBJ1-1
V: TRBV19
size: .
D: .
DNA: TGTGCCAGTAGTATAGGGTGGGGCTCTGAAGCTTTCTTT
CDR3: CASSIGWGSEAFF

J: TRBJ2-6
V: TRBV27
size: .
D: .
DNA: TGTGCCAGCAGTTCTCCGGGACGGAGCTCTGGGGCCAACGTCCTGACTTTC
CDR3: CASSSPGRSSGANVLTF

J: TRBJ1-4
V: TRBV28
size: .
D: .
DNA: TGTGCCAGCAGGCCCACAGGCAGGGGCCGAGGGGAAAAACTGTTTTTT
CDR3: CASRPTGRGRGEKLFF

J: TRBJ1-1
V: TRBV9
size: once
D: .
DNA: TGTGCCAGCAGCGAAGGGAATTGCGGTGAAGCTTTCTTT
CDR3: CASSEGNCGEAFF

J: TRBJ1-6
V: TRBV19
size: .
D: .
DNA: TGTGCCAGTAGTGTGCGGCACAGCGATAATTCACCCCTCCACTTT
CDR3: CASSVRHSDNSPLHF

J: TRBJ2-1
V: TRBV7-6
size: .
D: .
DNA: TGTGCCAGCAGCTTAAACTTGGGGACGGACATTTACAGCTCCTACAATGAGCAGTTCTTC
CDR3: CASSLNLGTDIYSSYNEQFF

J: TRBJ2-1
V: TRBV28
size: .
D: TRBD2
DNA: TGTGCCAGCAGTTCTTTGTGGGCCGGGAGGGGAGTGTACAATGAGCAGTTCTTC
CDR3: CASSSLWAGRGVYNEQFF

J: TRBJ2-1
V: TRBV18
size: once
D: .
DNA: TGTGCCAGCTCACCAGGAACTAACTACAATGAGCAGTTCTTC
CDR3: CASSPGTNYNEQFF

J: TRBJ2-1
V: TRBV7-8
size: .
D: TRBD2
DNA: TGTGCCAGCAGCTTAAAAGCGGGGGGGCCCAATGAGCAGTTCTTC
CDR3: CASSLKAGGPNEQFF

J: TRBJ1-1
V: TRBV29-1
size: .
D: TRBD1
DNA: TGCAGCGTTGTGGGGGGACAGGGGTTGGGTTACACTGAAGCTTTCTTT
CDR3: CSVVGGQGLGYTEAFF

J: TRBJ2-5
V: TRBV6-2/TRBV6-3
size: .
D: .
DNA: TGTGCCAGCAGTGACCCCGGTCCCAACCGGGAGACCCAGTACTTC
CDR3: CASSDPGPNRETQYF